This is a list of T cell receptor beta chains from one sample in a study of T cell responses to AZD1222 COVID-19 vaccine. Generated by immunoSEQ multiplex PCR, the TCRdb table keeps only in-frame clones and is missing some. The sample yields fewer than 200,000 clones, 85% to 95% seen once. This sample comprised peripheral blood, obtained 28 days after the second AZD1222 dose. All receptors derive from an adult who received the AZD1222 COVID-19 vaccine. The CDR3 runs from the conserved cysteine through the conserved F or W. A D gene is named only where the DNA matches it firmly. Size values are once, few and many counts, or a class for expanded clones, and some rows have none.

clone size	V gene	D gene	J gene	CDR3 DNA	CDR3 protein
NA	TRBV7-3	NA	TRBJ1-5	TGTGCCAGCAGCTTAAACCCGGGGGAGCCCCAGCATTTT	CASSLNPGEPQHF
NA	TRBV2	NA	TRBJ2-7	TGTGCCAGCAGTCAAGGGGCCTCCTACGAGCAGTACTTC	CASSQGASYEQYF
NA	TRBV10-3	TRBD1	TRBJ1-5	TGTGCCATCAGTGAGTCGCAGGGGGCTCAGCCCCAGCATTTT	CAISESQGAQPQHF
once	TRBV5-4	NA	TRBJ2-1	TGTGCCAGCAGTCGGGACGGCAATGAGCAGTTCTTC	CASSRDGNEQFF
NA	TRBV2	NA	TRBJ1-2	TGTGCCAGCCAAATCATTTCCCGGACCGTCGGAGGGAACTATGGCTACACCTTC	CASQIISRTVGGNYGYTF
NA	TRBV27	TRBD1	TRBJ1-1	TGTGCCAGCAGTCGCACACCGGGACAGGCGGGGAGAATGGCTTTCTTT	CASSRTPGQAGRMAFF
NA	TRBV2	TRBD2	TRBJ2-2	TGTGCCAGCAGTCTCCTAGCGGGCGCCGGGGAGCTGTTTTTT	CASSLLAGAGELFF
NA	TRBV19	NA	TRBJ1-2	TGTGCCAGTAGTTCCCCGGGAGGGATGCACTATGGCTACACCTTC	CASSSPGGMHYGYTF
NA	TRBV3-1/TRBV3-2	NA	TRBJ2-7	TGTGCCAGCAGCCAAGATTTGGCTAGCGAAGACGAGCAGTACTTC	CASSQDLASEDEQYF
NA	TRBV27	NA	TRBJ1-5	TGTGCCAGCAGTTTAGGGGCGTATCAGCCCCAGCATTTT	CASSLGAYQPQHF
NA	TRBV5-6	TRBD2	TRBJ2-7	TGTGCCAGCAGCTTGGGTACTAGCGTCTACGAGCAGTACTTC	CASSLGTSVYEQYF
NA	TRBV19	TRBD1	TRBJ2-2	TGTGCCAGTAGTATAGTCCGGGGACAGGGAGCCGGGGAGCTGTTTTTT	CASSIVRGQGAGELFF
NA	TRBV6-2/TRBV6-3	NA	TRBJ2-2	TGTGCCAGCAGTTACTCCCGGCACACCGGGGAGCTGTTTTTT	CASSYSRHTGELFF
NA	TRBV2	NA	TRBJ1-1	TGTGCCAGCAGTGAACAGGCGAACACTGAAGCTTTCTTT	CASSEQANTEAFF
NA	TRBV11-2	NA	TRBJ1-1	TGTGCCAGCAGCTTAGGGCAGGGTCGGACGGTAAGGAAAAACACTGAAGCTTTCTTT	CASSLGQGRTVRKNTEAFF
NA	TRBV6-5	NA	TRBJ1-1	TGTGCCAGTTGGGTTTTCGGGGCGAGCCCTGAAGCTTTCTTT	CASWVFGASPEAFF
NA	TRBV7-8	TRBD1	TRBJ2-7	TGTGCCAGCAGCACAAGGACAGGGGGTTCGATCTACGAGCAGTACTTC	CASSTRTGGSIYEQYF
NA	TRBV27	NA	TRBJ1-4	TGTGCCAGCAGTCCCACGAGGTTATCAACTAATGAAAAACTGTTTTTT	CASSPTRLSTNEKLFF
NA	TRBV11-3	TRBD2	TRBJ2-1	TGTGCCAGTTCCAAAGGAGCGGGGGAGTTCTTC	CASSKGAGEFF
NA	TRBV13	NA	TRBJ2-3	TGTGCCAGCAGCTCCTGGACTTTCATAGATACGCAGTATTTT	CASSSWTFIDTQYF
NA	TRBV4-1	NA	TRBJ2-5	TGCGCCAGCAGCCAAGATCTGTACCTCCAAGAGACCCAGTACTTC	CASSQDLYLQETQYF
NA	TRBV11-3	NA	TRBJ2-3	TGTGCCAGCAGCTTATTCGGTTCAGATACGCAGTATTTT	CASSLFGSDTQYF
NA	TRBV30	NA	TRBJ1-4	TGTGCCTGGAGTCATAGGTATGATGAAAAACTGTTTTTT	CAWSHRYDEKLFF
NA	TRBV12-3/TRBV12-4	NA	TRBJ2-7	TGTGCCAGCAGTTTCCCTCTCAGCGAGCAGTACTTC	CASSFPLSEQYF
once	TRBV19	TRBD1	TRBJ1-1	TGTGCCAGTACTCCGGACAGGGGAATTGGGGCTTTCTTT	CASTPDRGIGAFF
NA	TRBV11-2	NA	TRBJ2-5	TGTGCCAGCAGCTTTCTCGGACAGCGAGAGACCCAGTACTTC	CASSFLGQRETQYF
NA	TRBV2	TRBD1	TRBJ1-1	TGTGCCAGCAGGGGACAGGGTTTCCCTGAAGCTTTCTTT	CASRGQGFPEAFF
NA	TRBV7-2	NA	TRBJ1-1	TGTGCCAGCAGCTTATTTGCCGGACCTATGAACACTGAAGCTTTCTTT	CASSLFAGPMNTEAFF
NA	TRBV11-2	NA	TRBJ2-3	TGTGCCAGCAGGGCAGGGACAGATACGCAGTATTTT	CASRAGTDTQYF
NA	TRBV7-2	NA	TRBJ1-1	TGTGCCAGCAGTTGGACAGCCTCTGAAGCTTTCTTT	CASSWTASEAFF
NA	TRBV7-9	NA	TRBJ2-7	TGTGCCAGCAGGGGGGGAAACTCCTACGAGCAGTACTTC	CASRGGNSYEQYF
NA	TRBV5-1	TRBD1	TRBJ1-1	TGCGCCAGCAGCTCGGGACAGTTGAACACTGAAGCTTTCTTT	CASSSGQLNTEAFF
NA	TRBV27	TRBD2	TRBJ2-1	TGTGCCAGCAGGCCGGGACTAGCGGGGGGCGAGCAGTTCTTC	CASRPGLAGGEQFF
NA	TRBV6-1	NA	TRBJ1-2	TGTGCCAGCAGTGAACAGGCAGCTCCTAACTATGGCTACACCTTC	CASSEQAAPNYGYTF
NA	TRBV10-2	NA	TRBJ1-1	TGCGCCAGCAGCCATGCCAGACTGAACACTGAAGCTTTCTTT	CASSHARLNTEAFF
NA	TRBV6-5	NA	TRBJ1-1	TGTGCCAGCATTGTGTACACTGAAGCTTTCTTT	CASIVYTEAFF
NA	TRBV28	TRBD1	TRBJ2-7	TGTGCCAGCCGGGACAGGGGTGAGCAGTACTTC	CASRDRGEQYF
NA	TRBV5-6	NA	TRBJ2-7	TGTGCCAGCAGCTTAGGGACATTTGAGCAGTACTTC	CASSLGTFEQYF
NA	TRBV6-5	NA	TRBJ2-7	TGTGCCAGCAGTTACTCGCGGTCCTACGAGCAGTACTTC	CASSYSRSYEQYF